This TCR beta chain is drawn from a study of blood T cell repertoires in COVID-19. Germline values: CDR1 SNHLY, CDR2 FYNNEI. V lost 4 bases to trimming and J lost 2 bases, with 8 bases between them. This CDR3 is 14 amino acids long. The assay was immunoSEQ multiplex PCR, and TCRdb's table has in-frame clones only and misses some. In the table there are more than 95,000 clones, roughly four fifths of which are singletons. V gene TRBV2 combines with J gene TRBJ2-2; D gene uncertain. Sequenced material: peripheral blood. The TCR sequence derives from a man aged 25-45 years with COVID-19, enrolled during active disease. CDR3 sequence: CASSVQPNTGELFF. In nucleotides, the CDR3 is TGTGCCAGCAGTGTACAGCCAAACACCGGGGAGCTGTTTTTT.